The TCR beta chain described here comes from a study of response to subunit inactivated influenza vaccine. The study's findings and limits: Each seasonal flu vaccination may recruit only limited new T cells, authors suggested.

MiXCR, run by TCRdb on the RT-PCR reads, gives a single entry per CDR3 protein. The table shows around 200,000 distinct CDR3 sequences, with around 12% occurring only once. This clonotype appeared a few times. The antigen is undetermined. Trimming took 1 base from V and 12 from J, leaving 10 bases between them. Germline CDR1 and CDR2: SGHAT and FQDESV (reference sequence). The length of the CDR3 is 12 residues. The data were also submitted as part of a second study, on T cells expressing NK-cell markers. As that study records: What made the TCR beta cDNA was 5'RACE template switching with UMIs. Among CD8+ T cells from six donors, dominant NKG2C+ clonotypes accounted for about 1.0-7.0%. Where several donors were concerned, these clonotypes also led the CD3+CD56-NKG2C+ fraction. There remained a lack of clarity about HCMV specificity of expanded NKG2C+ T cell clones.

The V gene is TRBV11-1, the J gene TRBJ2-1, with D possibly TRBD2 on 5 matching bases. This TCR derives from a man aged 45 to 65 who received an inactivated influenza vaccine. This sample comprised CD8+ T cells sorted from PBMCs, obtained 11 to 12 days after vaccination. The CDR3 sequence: CASSLDRSGQFF. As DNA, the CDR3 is TGTGCCAGCAGCTTAGACCGAAGCGGGCAGTTCTTC.